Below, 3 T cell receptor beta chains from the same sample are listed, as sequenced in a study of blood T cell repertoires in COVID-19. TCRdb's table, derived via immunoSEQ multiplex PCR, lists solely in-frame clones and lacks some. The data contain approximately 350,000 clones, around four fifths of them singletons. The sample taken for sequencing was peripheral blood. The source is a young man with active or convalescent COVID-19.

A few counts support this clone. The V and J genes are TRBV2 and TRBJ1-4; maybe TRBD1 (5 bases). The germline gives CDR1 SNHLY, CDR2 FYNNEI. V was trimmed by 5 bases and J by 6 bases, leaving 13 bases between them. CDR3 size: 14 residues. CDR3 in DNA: TGTGCCAGCAGTAGAGACAGAAACTATGAAAAACTGTTTTTT. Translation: CASSRDRNYEKLFF.

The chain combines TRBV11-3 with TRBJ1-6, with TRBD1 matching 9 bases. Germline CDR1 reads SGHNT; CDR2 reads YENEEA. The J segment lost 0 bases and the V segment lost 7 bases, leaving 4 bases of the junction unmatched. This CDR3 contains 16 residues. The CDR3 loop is CASTLTGGSYNSPLHF. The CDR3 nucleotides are TGTGCCAGCACACTGACAGGGGGCTCCTATAATTCACCCCTCCACTTT.

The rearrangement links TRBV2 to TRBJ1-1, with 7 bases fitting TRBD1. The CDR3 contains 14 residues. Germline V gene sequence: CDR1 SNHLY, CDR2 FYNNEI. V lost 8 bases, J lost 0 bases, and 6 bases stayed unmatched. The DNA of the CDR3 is TGTGCCAGCGGAGAGGGACAGTTGAACACTGAAGCTTTCTTT. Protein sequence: CASGEGQLNTEAFF.